The clone carrying this T cell receptor (beta chain) was seen at least ten times. Sample time point: pre-sensitization, week 0. Treatment denoted: therapeutic diphenylcyclopropenone sensitization with weekly scalp DPC. The authors' total RNA extraction used unfractionated whole blood. The data were taken from a study of human T cells and chemical hapten exposure. The CDR3 has 13 amino acids. Looked up from germline, CDR1 is MNHEY and CDR2 is SVGAGI. V lost 0 bases, J lost 1 base, and 3 bases lay in between. TCRdb itself ran the RACE reads through MiXCR, one entry per CDR3 protein. The data show about 50,000 distinct CDR3 sequences, 8.5% to 10% seen once.

The chain uses TRBV6-5 and TRBJ1-1; D is unresolved. This sequence was found in a woman in her 30s with alopecia areata. Some clones in this sample may be carry-over from other donors' samples. This material consisted of whole blood, taken in connection with sensitization to the hapten diphenylcyclopropenone (DPC). CDR3 loop: CASSYSWNTEAFF. In DNA form, the CDR3 reads TGTGCCAGCAGTTACTCGTGGAACACTGAAGCTTTCTTT.